Listed here are 20 T cell receptor beta chains from one sample, sequenced in a study of naive and memory T cell subsets. Two oligonucleotides, mixed equimolar, formed the beta constant-region primer covering TRBC1 and TRBC2. TCRdb re-derived calls from the UMI-ligation and nested PCR reads in MiXCR, one entry per CDR3 protein. The sample carries tens of thousands of distinct CDR3 sequences, around 13% recorded once. Sequencing used central memory CD4+ T cells from blood. The source of these receptors is a human donor in good health.

At least ten counts were recorded for this clonotype. The CDR3 nucleotides are TGTGCCACCAGCAGAGACCCAGGGACTGGGGCCAACGTCCTGACTTTC. Residues: CATSRDPGTGANVLTF. The V call is TRBV15, the J call TRBJ2-6; possibly TRBD1 for D (5 bases). Germline loops: CDR1 LNHNV, CDR2 YYDKDF (reference sequence). This CDR3 is 16 amino acids long. V lost 0 bases and J 2 bases, leaving 8 bases between the germline ends.

This clonotype was detected only a few times. The rearrangement uses TRBV3-1 and TRBJ2-5; D perhaps matches TRBD2 (6 bases). The germline V gene has CDR1 LGHDT and CDR2 YNNKEL (reference sequence). This CDR3 has 15 residues. The V end was cut by 1 base, the J end by 1 base, with 10 bases between. CDR3 nucleotides: TGTGCCAGCAGCCAAGTGGGAGCGGGCCAAGAGACCCAGTACTTC. It translates to CASSQVGAGQETQYF.

The chain employs TRBV7-6 and TRBJ2-3; D gene uncertain. V lost 2 bases, J lost 5 bases, and 8 bases lay in between. Per the germline V gene, CDR1 is SGHVS and CDR2 is FNYEAQ. The CDR3 runs to 13 residues. CDR3 protein: CASSLTFLDTQYF. Written as DNA, the CDR3 is TGTGCCAGCAGCTTAACGTTCTTAGATACGCAGTATTTT.

For this clonotype: This may arise from a read error, as a much more abundant clone is one base away. This chain connects TRBV7-6 to TRBJ2-1; 11 nucleotides line up with TRBD2. The CDR3 extends over 15 amino acids. CDR1 and CDR2 (germline): SGHVS, FNYEAQ. V gave up 5 bases and J gave up 3 bases; unmatched junction bases: 3. The CDR3 loop is CASSAGTSGYNEQFF. CDR3 in DNA: TGTGCCAGCAGCGCCGGGACTAGCGGCTACAATGAGCAGTTCTTC.

There are a few counts of this clonotype. The CDR3: CSARDYPMRGAVQETQYF. CDR3 DNA sequence: TGCAGTGCTAGAGATTACCCGATGCGGGGGGCCGTCCAAGAGACCCAGTACTTC. The chain links TRBV20-1 to TRBJ2-5, with 8 bases aligning to TRBD2. This CDR3 contains 18 residues. Germline assignment: CDR1 DFQATT and CDR2 SNEGSKA (reference sequence). V shed 0 bases, J shed 1 base, and the junction held 13 bases outside the gene matches.

This clonotype has just a few counts. The chain is built from TRBV5-1 and TRBJ2-7, with 11 bases fitting TRBD2. This CDR3 contains 15 residues. Losses at the gene ends were 3 bases for V and 4 bases for J; bases not matched to a gene: 6. Germline assignment: CDR1 SGHRS and CDR2 YFSETQ. This CDR3 reads CASSSVAGGQYEQYF. For the CDR3, the DNA is TGCGCCAGCAGCTCAGTAGCGGGAGGGCAGTACGAGCAGTACTTC.

Sample share makes this clonotype medium-sized (0.01 to 0.1%). The chain carries TRBV20-1 and TRBJ2-3; 8 positions agree with TRBD2. Trimming took 6 bases from V and 3 from J; bases not matched to a gene: 8. Germline CDR1 DFQATT, CDR2 SNEGSKA (reference sequence). The CDR3 extends over 14 amino acids. CDR3 coding DNA: TGCAGTGCCAAGGTACAGCGGGAGACAGATACGCAGTATTTT. Amino acids: CSAKVQRETDTQYF.

This clonotype was seen repeatedly, ten times or more. V and J are TRBV5-1 and TRBJ2-5; 10 nucleotides match TRBD2. The CDR3 sequence is 16 residues long. V was pared by 3 bases and J by 1 base, with 6 bases of the junction left unmatched. The germline CDR1 and CDR2 sequences are SGHRS and YFSETQ. In DNA form, the CDR3 reads TGCGCCAGCAGCTCCGGCGGGACTAGCGCCCAAGAGACCCAGTACTTC. Translating gives CASSSGGTSAQETQYF.

This clonotype appeared a few times. The chain employs TRBV5-1 and TRBJ2-3; D ambiguous. The V gene's germline CDR1 is SGHRS and CDR2 YFSETQ. This CDR3 has 13 residues. The germline V and J ends were trimmed by 3 bases and 5 bases, with 10 bases remaining between them. CDR3 protein: CASSSEFGDTQYF. The CDR3 DNA follows: TGCGCCAGCAGCTCGGAGTTTGGAGATACGCAGTATTTT.

To note about this clonotype: A read error may be the cause here, since a much bigger clone is one base away. The J gene is TRBJ2-7, the V gene TRBV20-1; 8 nucleotides align to TRBD2. V gave up 6 bases and J gave up 9 bases; unmatched junction bases: 16. The CDR3 extends over 14 amino acids. Germline V lookup: CDR1 DFQATT, CDR2 SNEGSKA (reference sequence). CDR3 protein: CSAQGRSGTSAQYF. The CDR3 DNA sequence: TGCAGTGCACAAGGACGTAGCGGGACTTCGGCGCAGTACTTC.

In its sample, this clonotype was seen a few times. The rearrangement uses TRBV18 and TRBJ2-1; TRBD2 aligns across 7 bases. The CDR3 extends over 15 amino acids. The V gene's germline CDR1 is KGHSH and CDR2 LQKENI. With 2 bases clipped from V and 5 bases from J, the junction kept 6 bases outside the gene matches. The CDR3 region is CASSPLAGADNEQFF. The CDR3 DNA is TGTGCCAGCTCACCATTGGCGGGAGCTGACAATGAGCAGTTCTTC.

The J gene is TRBJ2-3, the V gene TRBV5-1; 11 bases match TRBD2. The CDR3 contains 16 residues. Germline assignment: CDR1 SGHRS and CDR2 YFSETQ. V shed 3 bases, J shed 2 bases, and the junction held 5 bases outside the gene matches. The CDR3 coding sequence is TGCGCCAGCAGCTGGTTAGCGGGAGGGCCCACAGATACGCAGTATTTT. Its translation: CASSWLAGGPTDTQYF.

V and J are TRBV2 and TRBJ1-2; D perhaps matches TRBD1 (6 bases). CDR1 and CDR2 from the germline V gene are SNHLY and FYNNEI. CDR3 length: 14 residues. Trimming stripped 6 bases from V and 3 bases from J, with 14 bases between. CDR3 in amino acids: CASRRMGAHYGYTF. DNA for the CDR3: TGTGCCAGCAGGCGGATGGGGGCCCACTATGGCTACACCTTC.

The rearrangement joins TRBV28 to TRBJ1-2, with 7 bases fitting TRBD1. CDR3 length: 15 residues. Trimming took 4 bases from V and 3 from J; bases not matched to a gene: 8. Germline CDR1 is MDHEN and CDR2 is SYDVKM. The CDR3 is CASSSPGGFHYGYTF. The CDR3 coding sequence is TGTGCCAGCAGTTCTCCAGGGGGATTCCACTATGGCTACACCTTC.

The V gene is TRBV3-1, the J gene TRBJ1-1; D remains unclear. Germline V gives CDR1 LGHDT, CDR2 YNNKEL (reference sequence). This CDR3 contains 13 residues. V gave up 4 bases and J gave up 4 bases, with 10 bases separating them. CDR3 loop: CASSPPLGTEAFF. CDR3 bases: TGTGCCAGCAGCCCCCCCTTGGGCACTGAAGCTTTCTTT.

In DNA form, the CDR3 reads TGTGCCAGCAGCCCGGGGAGTCGTTTAAGTGGCTACACCTTC. Its translation: CASSPGSRLSGYTF. The chain couples TRBV7-2 to TRBJ1-2; D is undetermined. Trimming removed 5 bases at V and 7 bases at J, with 17 bases between. CDR1 and CDR2 (germline): SGHTA, FQGNSA. The CDR3 has 14 residues. Based on the CDR3 plus reference TRBV7-2 and TRBJ1-2, the full variable domain is GAGVSQSPSNKVTEKGKDVELRCDPISGHTALYWYRQSLGQGLEFLIYFQGNSAPDKSGLPSDRFSAERTGGSVSTLTIQRTQQEDSAVYLCASSPGSRLSGYTFGSGTRLTVV.

The chain links TRBV7-9 to TRBJ1-5; 7 bases line up with TRBD1. The CDR3 is 13 residues long. Looked up from germline, CDR1 is SEHNR and CDR2 is FQNEAQ (reference sequence). Unmatched junction bases numbered 3, after V lost 4 bases and J lost 6 bases. In nucleotides, the CDR3 is TGTGCCAGCAGCTCACAGGGGTCTCAGCCCCAGCATTTT. Translation gives CASSSQGSQPQHF.

This clonotype was recorded once. This CDR3 reads CASSFAGTTDTQYF. The DNA of the CDR3 is TGTGCCAGCAGCTTCGCCGGAACTACAGATACGCAGTATTTT. The chain combines TRBV7-2 with TRBJ2-3; D ambiguous. Germline V gives CDR1 SGHTA, CDR2 FQGNSA. V lost 3 bases, J lost 3 bases, and 10 bases lay in between. The CDR3 runs to 14 residues.

The table lists this clonotype with a count of one. The V and J genes are TRBV30 and TRBJ2-5; TRBD1 agrees at 7 bases. Germline CDR1 and CDR2: GTSNPN and SVGIG (reference sequence). The CDR3 has 14 residues. With V trimmed by 2 bases and J by 4 bases, 7 bases remained unmatched. CDR3 bases: TGTGCCTGGAGTAGGGACAGCCGAGGAGAGACCCAGTACTTC. Its protein is CAWSRDSRGETQYF. Combining the CDR3 with reference TRBV30 and TRBJ2-5 gives the whole variable domain SQTIHQWPATLVQPVGSPLSLECTVEGTSNPNLYWYRQAAGRGLQLLFYSVGIGQISSEVPQNLSASRPQDRQFILSSKKLLLSDSGFYLCAWSRDSRGETQYFGPGTRLLVL.

This clonotype has a count of ten or more. The chain recombines TRBV12-3 or TRBV12-4 with TRBJ2-1, with D perhaps matching TRBD1 or TRBD2 (5 bases each). Trimming stripped 6 bases from V and 5 bases from J, with 14 bases between. This CDR3 spans 14 amino acids. This chain's CDR3 is CASRRGSGHNEQFF. The CDR3 nucleotides read TGTGCCAGCAGACGGGGCTCGGGACACAATGAGCAGTTCTTC.